This entry lists 26 T cell receptor beta chains sequenced from one sample in a study of cytomegalovirus exposure and HLA in healthy donors. The study ran its PCR with 60 Vbeta and 13 Jbeta primers. Assay: immunoSEQ multiplex PCR; the TCRdb copy retains only in-frame clones and omits some. This sample yields roughly 87,000 clones, of which 70% to 75% are seen a single time; more than 3.5% belongs to the top ten. The material sequenced was PBMCs. The receptor set was obtained from a man aged 55 to 70 in good health and CMV-seronegative.

The rearrangement links TRBV11-2 to TRBJ1-4, with D hard to call. Per germline, CDR1 SGHAT and CDR2 FQNNGV. This CDR3 spans 13 amino acids. Between the trimmed V and J ends, which lost 5 bases and 10 bases, there was a span of 14 bases. The CDR3: CASSPGFEGKLFF. Here the CDR3 DNA reads TGTGCCAGCAGCCCCGGATTCGAGGGAAAACTGTTTTTT. The full variable domain, in which reference TRBV11-2 and TRBJ1-4 provide the parts outside the CDR3, is EAGVAQSPRYKIIEKRQSVAFWCNPISGHATLYWYQQILGQGPKLLIQFQNNGVVDDSQLPKDRFSAERLKGVDSTLKIQPAKLEDSAVYLCASSPGFEGKLFFGSGTQLSVL.

J is TRBJ2-7 and V is TRBV4-1, with a tentative D call TRBD2 (5 bases). The CDR3 has 17 amino acids. Per the germline V gene, CDR1 is MGHRA and CDR2 is YSYEKL. The germline V and J ends were trimmed by 0 bases and 1 base, with 16 bases remaining between them. Here the CDR3 reads CASSQDRAPRESYEQYF. CDR3 in DNA: TGCGCCAGCAGCCAAGATCGGGCCCCCCGGGAATCCTACGAGCAGTACTTC.

The V gene is TRBV19, the J gene TRBJ2-6; D uncertain. The germline V gene has CDR1 LNHDA and CDR2 SQIVND (reference sequence). The CDR3 is 15 residues long. The V end lost 11 bases, the J end lost 2 bases, and 16 bases lay between the germline ends. DNA for the CDR3: TGTGCCTCTAGATGGATACAAACTGGGGCCAACGTCCTGACTTTC. Its translation is CASRWIQTGANVLTF. The complete variable domain, with remaining parts taken from reference TRBV19 and TRBJ2-6, reads DGGITQSPKYLFRKEGQNVTLSCEQNLNHDAMYWYRQDPGQGLRLIYYSQIVNDFQKGDIAEGYSVSREKKESFPLTVTSAQKNPTAFYLCASRWIQTGANVLTFGAGSRLTVL.

The chain has TRBV4-1 and TRBJ1-1; D might be TRBD1 (5 bases). Germline CDR1 is MGHRA and CDR2 is YSYEKL. There are 13 residues in the CDR3. The germline V and J ends were trimmed by 0 bases and 11 bases, with 13 bases remaining between them. As DNA, the CDR3 is TGCGCCAGCAGCCAAGATCCGCGACAGAGGGCTTTCTTT. Translation gives CASSQDPRQRAFF.

The gene calls are TRBV7-9 and TRBJ1-4; maybe TRBD1 (6 bases). The CDR3 has 17 amino acids. Between the trimmed V and J ends, which lost 4 bases and 2 bases, there was a span of 17 bases. The germline V gene encodes CDR1 SEHNR and CDR2 FQNEAQ (reference sequence). For the CDR3, the DNA is TGTGCCAGCAGCTGGGGACGGCAGGGGTGGACTAATGAAAAACTGTTTTTT. It yields the protein CASSWGRQGWTNEKLFF.

The V gene is TRBV6-5, the J gene TRBJ2-1, with D unresolved. Germline assignment: CDR1 MNHEY and CDR2 SVGAGI. With 5 bases removed from V and 5 bases from J, the gap between germline ends came to 10 bases. The CDR3 runs 13 residues. For the CDR3, the DNA is TGTGCCAGCAGTCCGACACAGAACAATGAGCAGTTCTTC. Translating it yields CASSPTQNNEQFF.

This clone has just a few counts. The rearrangement joins TRBV19 to TRBJ2-5; TRBD1 matches at 9 bases. From germline, CDR1 is LNHDA and CDR2 SQIVND (reference sequence). The CDR3 spans 14 residues. Trimming took 8 bases from V and 2 from J; bases not matched to a gene: 6. The CDR3 reads CASSRTGVQETQYF. In DNA, the CDR3 is TGTGCCAGTTCTAGGACAGGGGTACAAGAGACCCAGTACTTC. The complete variable domain, with remaining parts taken from reference TRBV19 and TRBJ2-5, reads DGGITQSPKYLFRKEGQNVTLSCEQNLNHDAMYWYRQDPGQGLRLIYYSQIVNDFQKGDIAEGYSVSREKKESFPLTVTSAQKNPTAFYLCASSRTGVQETQYFGPGTRLLVL.

This clone turned up a few times. The chain carries TRBV7-6 and TRBJ2-7; 7 bases align to TRBD2. V lost 5 bases to trimming and J lost 2 bases; unmatched junction nucleotides: 9. The CDR3 spans 15 residues. Germline V lookup: CDR1 SGHVS, CDR2 FNYEAQ. The CDR3 protein is CASSPLGGGPYEQYF. CDR3 bases: TGTGCCAGCAGCCCGTTGGGGGGGGGTCCCTACGAGCAGTACTTC.

The chain recombines TRBV19 with TRBJ1-2, with TRBD1 matching over 8 bases. J was trimmed by 7 bases and V by 5 bases; bases with no gene match: 9. The CDR3 is 14 residues long. The germline gives CDR1 LNHDA, CDR2 SQIVND (reference sequence). The CDR3 sequence: CASSVTGGRFGYTF. The CDR3 nucleotides are TGTGCCAGTAGTGTCACAGGGGGAAGATTTGGCTACACCTTC.

This clone appeared a few times. The V and J genes are TRBV5-6 and TRBJ2-2, with 8 bases lining up with TRBD1. Germline CDR1 SGHDT, CDR2 YYEEEE. With 5 bases clipped from V and 6 bases from J, the junction kept 18 bases outside the gene matches. The CDR3 consists of 18 residues. In DNA form, the CDR3 reads TGTGCCAGCAGTCCCTCGGCAGGGGGCATAGTCAACGCCGGGGAGCTGTTTTTT. Translation: CASSPSAGGIVNAGELFF.

V is TRBV7-9 and J is TRBJ2-1; 9 positions agree with TRBD2. Trimming took 8 bases from V and 5 from J; bases not matched to a gene: 10. The CDR3 is 15 amino acids. Germline V gene lookup returns CDR1 SEHNR and CDR2 FQNEAQ (reference sequence). The CDR3 region has the DNA TGTGCCAGCTGGGCCGCTAGCGGGGCCGACAATGAGCAGTTCTTC. Residues: CASWAASGADNEQFF.

The chain recombines TRBV19 with TRBJ2-2, with TRBD2 matching over 8 bases. The junction had 1 base not matched to a gene; V was cut back by 6 bases and J by 7 bases. This CDR3 is built from 12 residues. The germline CDR1 and CDR2 sequences are LNHDA and SQIVND (reference sequence). The CDR3 nucleotides read TGTGCCAGTAGAAGCGGGGGCGGGGAGCTGTTTTTT. It encodes CASRSGGGELFF.

This chain connects TRBV7-3 to TRBJ2-1; 11 nucleotides line up with TRBD2. The J segment lost 6 bases and the V segment lost 2 bases, leaving 3 bases of the junction unmatched. Looked up from germline, CDR1 is SGHTA and CDR2 is FQGTGA. The CDR3 contains 15 residues. The CDR3 protein is CASSLVAGGGNEQFF. The CDR3 DNA reads TGTGCCAGCAGCTTAGTAGCGGGGGGGGGCAATGAGCAGTTCTTC.

The chain is built from TRBV4-1 and TRBJ1-6; tentative D call: TRBD1 (6 bases). V dropped 3 bases and J dropped 0 bases, with 15 bases sitting between them. Per germline, CDR1 MGHRA and CDR2 YSYEKL. This CDR3 is 18 amino acids long. Here the CDR3 reads CASSQTDSPSSYNSPLHF. The CDR3 nucleotides read TGCGCCAGCAGCCAGACGGACAGCCCCAGCTCCTATAATTCACCCCTCCACTTT.

This chain joins TRBV25-1 and TRBJ2-7; 10 bases match TRBD1. Looked up from germline, CDR1 is MGHDK and CDR2 is SYGVNS. With V trimmed by 8 bases and J by 1 base, 2 bases remained unmatched. CDR3 length: 13 residues. As DNA, the CDR3 is TGTGCCAGCCGGGACAGGGGTTCCTACGAGCAGTACTTC. This encodes CASRDRGSYEQYF.

The chain employs TRBV21-1 and TRBJ1-6. TRBV21-1 is shown as a pseudogene. The CDR3 loop spans 14 amino acids. The CDR3 region is CASSKSATNSPLHF. The CDR3 DNA reads as TGTGCCAGCAGCAAATCCGCTACGAATTCACCCCTCCACTTT.

The chain carries TRBV19 and TRBJ1-1, with unresolved D. Trimming cost V 10 bases and J 8 bases, with 17 bases left between them. The CDR3 extends over 12 amino acids. Germline loops: CDR1 LNHDA, CDR2 SQIVND (reference sequence). CDR3 in DNA: TGTGCCACCTATGGAGGGAGACGGGAAGCTTTCTTT. It specifies CATYGGRREAFF.

This clone was counted a few times. The V and J genes are TRBV4-1 and TRBJ1-5, with 7 bases that match TRBD1. V shed 0 bases and J 4 bases; nucleotides not matched to a gene: 6. The CDR3 sequence is 16 residues long. The germline V gene has CDR1 MGHRA and CDR2 YSYEKL. The CDR3 DNA is TGCGCCAGCAGCCAAGACCGGACAGGTTCAAATCAGCCCCAGCATTTT. This sequence encodes CASSQDRTGSNQPQHF.

Only one count was recorded for this clone. The J gene is TRBJ1-2, the V gene TRBV23-1; D might be TRBD1 (6 bases). TRBV23-1 is assigned to the ORF class and has an uncertain function. V lost 2 bases and J lost 4, with 23 bases in between. The CDR3 is made up of 18 amino acids. This CDR3 is CASSQLGGGPMGLYGYTF. CDR3 DNA: TGCGCCAGCAGTCAACTCGGGGGGGGGCCGATGGGCCTCTATGGCTACACCTTC.

The chain is built from TRBV29-1 and TRBJ2-3; the match to TRBD2 covers 7 bases. The length of the CDR3 is 14 residues. With V trimmed by 8 bases and J by 2 bases, 10 bases remained unmatched. CDR1 and CDR2 from the germline V gene are SQVTM and ANQGSEA. In DNA form, the CDR3 reads TGCAGCCCTCGGAATAGCGGGTACACAGATACGCAGTATTTT. It translates to CSPRNSGYTDTQYF.

This CDR3 reads CASSWAGSSYNEQFF. CDR3 DNA: TGTGCCAGTAGTTGGGCGGGGAGCTCCTACAATGAGCAGTTCTTC. This chain uses TRBV19 with TRBJ2-1; D perhaps matches TRBD2 (6 bases). The ends were cut back, 5 bases at V and 0 bases at J, with 11 bases in the middle. CDR1 LNHDA and CDR2 SQIVND come from the germline V gene (reference sequence). The CDR3 covers 15 residues. The full variable domain, its missing parts supplied by reference TRBV19 and TRBJ2-1, is DGGITQSPKYLFRKEGQNVTLSCEQNLNHDAMYWYRQDPGQGLRLIYYSQIVNDFQKGDIAEGYSVSREKKESFPLTVTSAQKNPTAFYLCASSWAGSSYNEQFFGPGTRLTVL.

This chain uses TRBV6-1 with TRBJ2-5, with TRBD1 as a possible D gene (6 bases). The J call may be faulty, since TRBJ2-7 better matches the DNA end. The length of the CDR3 is 13 residues. Germline lookup yields CDR1 MNHNS and CDR2 SASEGT. The CDR3 DNA reads TGTGCCAGCAGTGAGCCAGGGGACTACGAGCAGTACTTC. Translation gives CASSEPGDYEQYF.

CDR3 residues: CASSVSGGAPNEQFF. The CDR3 DNA follows: TGTGCCAGCAGCGTTAGCGGGGGGGCTCCCAATGAGCAGTTCTTC. This chain links TRBV9 with TRBJ2-1; TRBD2 agrees at 11 bases. Germline trimming cut 2 bases from V and 6 bases from J; bases unmatched to any gene: 4. CDR1 is SGDLS and CDR2 is YYNGEE in the germline V gene. The CDR3 extends over 15 amino acids.

This chain uses TRBV2 with TRBJ1-1; possibly TRBD1 for D (6 bases). The length of the CDR3 is 14 residues. The germline gives CDR1 SNHLY, CDR2 FYNNEI. The V gene lost 6 bases and the J gene lost 10 bases, with 21 bases spanning the gap. The CDR3 here is CASRANTGILGAFF. The CDR3 nucleotides read TGTGCCAGCAGGGCCAATACAGGGATTTTGGGAGCTTTCTTT.

The rearrangement joins TRBV29-1 to TRBJ2-5; D gene uncertain. V was pared by 1 base and J by 6 bases, with 12 bases between. CDR1 and CDR2 (germline): SQVTM, ANQGSEA. The CDR3 contains 13 residues. This CDR3 reads CSVEVASTQTQYF. The CDR3 DNA reads as TGCAGCGTTGAAGTGGCCTCCACCCAGACCCAGTACTTC.

This CDR3 reads CASSYYRANSPLHF. The CDR3 DNA follows: TGTGCCAGCAGTTACTACAGGGCAAATTCACCCCTCCACTTT. The V call is TRBV6-5, the J call TRBJ1-6; tentative D call: TRBD1 (6 bases). Germline CDR1 MNHEY, CDR2 SVGAGI. The CDR3 totals 14 residues. The germline V and J ends were trimmed by 1 base and 7 bases, with 8 bases remaining between them.